Following are 2 T cell receptor beta chains from one sample sequenced in a study of OX40 agonist ivuxolimab in advanced cancers. The protocol used for the library was the immunoSEQ multiplex PCR assay. TCRdb took over this immuneACCESS table, retaining in-frame rearrangements with V and J assigned. Such tables are incomplete; in checked studies, under half of the missing clones stem from an unresolved V gene, and the remainder is unexplained. Recorded for this sample are around 41,000 clones; about 90% of them occurred a single time. The top ten constitute 4.5% to 6% of the sample. This material consisted of CD4+ or CD8+ T cells sorted from blood, taken in a trial of the OX40 agonist ivuxolimab. The receptors shown here come from an adult with an advanced solid tumor such as melanoma, head and neck, liver or kidney cancer.

This clone was seen once. The chain is built from TRBV10-3 and TRBJ2-7; a possible D gene is TRBD2 (6 bases). This CDR3 region has 15 residues. Germline CDR1 is ENHRY and CDR2 is SYGVKD. V lost 6 bases to trimming and J lost 6 bases, with 21 bases between them. The CDR3 loop is CAISFNRDFQSEQYF. CDR3 coding DNA: TGTGCCATCAGCTTCAACCGGGACTTCCAATCCGAGCAGTACTTC.

The chain employs TRBV10-3 and TRBJ1-2, with D possibly being TRBD1 (6 bases). The germline V gene has CDR1 ENHRY and CDR2 SYGVKD. The CDR3 covers 15 residues. V was cut by 6 bases and J by 4 bases, with 18 bases left in between. CDR3 sequence reads: CAISRTLTGSYGYTF. CDR3 nucleotide sequence: TGTGCCATCAGCAGAACCCTAACAGGGAGCTATGGCTACACCTTC.